This T cell receptor beta chain was documented in a study of yellow fever vaccine responses in identical twins. This clonotype was counted only a few times. Antigen: not known. TCRdb analysed the RT-PCR reads with MiXCR anew, one entry per CDR3 protein. Of about 18,000 distinct CDR3 sequences in the sample, less than 70% were seen once. Findings of the study overall: Reportedly, twins showed a vaccine T cell response that looked partly convergent and partly personalized.

This CDR3 contains 11 residues. Trimming removed 6 bases from V and 7 bases from J, with 9 bases in between. This material consisted of T cells from blood (PBMCs), unsorted or a sorted subset (not recorded which), taken before or after yellow fever vaccination (not recorded which). The clonotype comes from a woman in her late teens or twenties who received the yellow fever vaccine. The rearrangement links TRBV12-3 or TRBV12-4 to TRBJ1-1; D is perhaps TRBD1 (5 bases). CDR3 nucleotide sequence: TGTGCCAGCAGAAGGGGTGGTGAAGCTTTCTTT. Translation gives CASRRGGEAFF.